Below are 8 T cell receptor beta chains sequenced from a single sample in a study of blood T cell repertoires in COVID-19. Using immunoSEQ multiplex PCR, the repertoire was profiled, and TCRdb retains in-frame clones only, with some absent. The sample lists 130,000 to 150,000 clones; approximately 87% were seen once. The sequencing sample was made of peripheral blood. Receptor source: a man over 45 who had recovered from COVID-19.

The CDR3 loop reads CASSPLLTAGEAFF. The CDR3 DNA sequence: TGTGCCAGCAGCCCCCTACTGACAGCCGGTGAAGCTTTCTTT. The rearrangement links TRBV7-2 to TRBJ1-1; D is perhaps TRBD1 (5 bases). The CDR3 contains 14 residues. In germline, CDR1 is SGHTA, CDR2 FQGNSA. Trimming cost V 5 bases and J 7 bases, with 17 bases left between them.

This clone was detected only once. The chain combines TRBV18 with TRBJ1-2, with 9 bases lining up with TRBD1. The CDR3 length is 15 residues. Looked up from germline, CDR1 is KGHSH and CDR2 is LQKENI. The J segment lost 6 bases and the V segment lost 4 bases, leaving 9 bases of the junction unmatched. The CDR3 region is CASSLIRDRVDGYTF. As DNA, the CDR3 is TGTGCCAGCTCACTTATCCGGGACAGGGTTGATGGCTACACCTTC.

The chain joins TRBV5-5 to TRBJ2-7, with TRBD1 matching 8 bases. Trimming removed 4 bases from V and 1 base from J; junction bases left unmatched: 7. Germline assignment: CDR1 SGHKS and CDR2 YYEKEE (reference sequence). The length of the CDR3 is 15 residues. Here the CDR3 reads CASSVGQGESYEQYF. DNA of the CDR3: TGTGCCAGCAGCGTCGGACAGGGAGAATCCTACGAGCAGTACTTC.

This chain uses TRBV4-3 with TRBJ2-6, with 7 positions matching TRBD1. Germline loops: CDR1 LGHNA, CDR2 YSLEER. CDR3 length: 18 amino acids. The ends lost 4 bases at V and 3 bases at J; junction bases unmatched: 12. The DNA of the CDR3 is TGCGCCAGCAGCCCCGGGTTAGGGGGCAGAGGTGGGGCCAACGTCCTGACTTTC. This encodes CASSPGLGGRGGANVLTF.

The chain couples TRBV6-6 to TRBJ1-5; D is perhaps TRBD1 (5 bases). Germline CDR1 is MNHNY and CDR2 is SVGAGI (reference sequence). The CDR3 totals 14 residues. Trimming removed 0 bases at V and 6 bases at J, with 9 bases between. The CDR3 DNA sequence: TGTGCCAGCAGTTACTCTCAGGGCAGTCAGCCCCAGCATTTT. Translation: CASSYSQGSQPQHF.

The CDR3 bases are TGTGCCAGCAGTGCCTTAGCGGGGGGCCCTTCCTACGAGCAGTACTTC. Encoded protein: CASSALAGGPSYEQYF. This sequence joins TRBV6-1 and TRBJ2-7; TRBD2 matches at 10 bases. The junction had 7 bases not matched to a gene; V was cut back by 4 bases and J by 1 base. The germline gives CDR1 MNHNS, CDR2 SASEGT. The CDR3 is made up of 16 amino acids.

V gene TRBV9 combines with J gene TRBJ2-5; D perhaps matches TRBD2 (6 bases). Trimming shortened V by 6 bases and J by 4 bases, and 16 bases separated the two germline ends. Germline V gene lookup returns CDR1 SGDLS and CDR2 YYNGEE. This CDR3 is 14 amino acids long. CDR3 DNA sequence: TGTGCCAGCACCCACACGGGAGCTCCAGAGACCCAGTACTTC. Encoded protein: CASTHTGAPETQYF.

This clone was recorded only once. The rearrangement joins TRBV27 to TRBJ1-2; 8 bases map to TRBD1. The germline gives CDR1 MNHEY, CDR2 SMNVEV (reference sequence). J was trimmed by 8 bases and V by 0 bases; bases with no gene match: 5. The CDR3 covers 14 residues. CDR3 coding DNA: TGTGCCAGCAGTTTATCGGGCAGGGGGCTAGGCTACACCTTC. It codes for CASSLSGRGLGYTF.